Shown below are 20 T cell receptor beta chains from a single sample sequenced in a study of T cells after yellow fever vaccination. One entry per CDR3 protein results from TCRdb running MiXCR on the 5' RACE reads. Of hundreds of thousands of distinct CDR3 sequences in the sample, around 8.6% were seen once. The sequencing used CD4+ T cells sorted from PBMCs, collected 5 days after the yellow fever booster vaccination. Receptors were obtained from a man aged 18-30 years who received the YFV17D yellow fever vaccine.

At least ten counts were recorded for this clonotype. The CDR3 spells CASSQEGRGGSTEAFF. CDR3 sequence (DNA): TGCGCCAGCAGCCAAGAGGGCCGGGGTGGGAGCACTGAAGCTTTCTTT. The rearrangement joins TRBV4-1 to TRBJ1-1; D is undetermined. The CDR3 runs 16 residues. Germline CDR1 and CDR2: MGHRA and YSYEKL. V was clipped by 0 bases and J by 4 bases, with 15 bases between them.

V is TRBV20-1 and J is TRBJ2-7; maybe TRBD2 (5 bases). In germline, CDR1 is DFQATT, CDR2 SNEGSKA (reference sequence). V lost 0 bases, J lost 6 bases, and 15 bases lay in between. The CDR3 consists of 14 residues. CDR3 DNA: TGCAGTGCTAGAGATCCTGCAGGACTTCTCGAGCAGTACTTC. Translation gives CSARDPAGLLEQYF.

This clonotype was picked up a small number of times. This chain joins TRBV28 and TRBJ2-1; weak D call: TRBD1 (6 bases). V lost 6 bases and J lost 9, with 12 bases in between. From germline, CDR1 is MDHEN and CDR2 SYDVKM. The CDR3 totals 12 residues. DNA of the CDR3: TGTGCCAGCAGACAGGGTTGGGGTGAGCAGTTCTTC. It translates to CASRQGWGEQFF. Filled out from reference TRBV28 and TRBJ2-1, the complete variable domain reads DVKVTQSSRYLVKRTGEKVFLECVQDMDHENMFWYRQDPGLGLRLIYFSYDVKMKEKGDIPEGYSVSREKKERFSLILESASTNQTSMYLCASRQGWGEQFFGPGTRLTVL.

This clonotype was picked up a small number of times. The chain joins TRBV28 to TRBJ2-2; D not certain. The V and J ends lost 7 bases and 4 bases respectively, with 10 bases between them. Germline values: CDR1 MDHEN, CDR2 SYDVKM. This CDR3 is built from 13 residues. Here the CDR3 DNA reads TGTGCCAGCAATGCACCAAGCACCGGGGAGCTGTTTTTT. Amino acids: CASNAPSTGELFF.

The CDR3 DNA follows: TGCGCCAGCACCGATGGACTAGCGGGTAGCAATGAGCAGTTCTTC. Translating it yields CASTDGLAGSNEQFF. The rearrangement joins TRBV5-1 to TRBJ2-1; 11 bases map to TRBD2. The V and J ends lost 6 bases and 6 bases, in that order; junction bases with no gene match: 8. Germline V gives CDR1 SGHRS, CDR2 YFSETQ. This CDR3 contains 15 residues.

This clonotype turned up a few times. CDR3 nucleotides: TGTGCCAGCAGCCCTATTCCAGGAGCGGGGGAGCTGTTTTTT. Residues: CASSPIPGAGELFF. The chain couples TRBV7-6 to TRBJ2-2, with D unclear. V shed 5 bases and J shed 8 bases, with 15 bases lying between them. The CDR3 sequence is 14 residues long. CDR1 SGHVS and CDR2 FNYEAQ come from the germline V gene.

The rearrangement joins TRBV14 to TRBJ2-3, with D perhaps being TRBD1 or TRBD2 (5 bases each). The CDR3 covers 14 residues. Germline CDR1 reads SGHDN; CDR2 reads FVKESK. V lost 3 bases and J lost 7, with 14 bases in between. CDR3 amino acids: CASSHTGRINTQYF. The CDR3 DNA follows: TGTGCCAGCAGCCACACGGGACGGATAAATACGCAGTATTTT.

This chain uses TRBV30 with TRBJ2-2; D ambiguous. V was cut by 0 bases and J by 0 bases, with 5 bases left in between. The CDR3 is 14 amino acids. CDR1 is GTSNPN and CDR2 is SVGIG in the germline V gene (reference sequence). This CDR3 is CAWSVQPNTGELFF. For the CDR3, the DNA is TGTGCCTGGAGTGTCCAGCCGAACACCGGGGAGCTGTTTTTT.

This chain uses TRBV12-3 or TRBV12-4 with TRBJ1-1; D is undetermined. Trimming removed 3 bases from V and 7 bases from J, with 12 bases in between. CDR3 length equals 13 residues. Written as DNA, the CDR3 is TGTGCCAGCAGTTTGAGACCGCAGATTGAAGCTTTCTTT. Its protein product is CASSLRPQIEAFF.

This clonotype was counted between two and nine times. J is TRBJ2-7 and V is TRBV7-2, with TRBD2 identical over 11 bases. Germline assignment: CDR1 SGHTA and CDR2 FQGNSA. With V trimmed by 2 bases and J by 1 base, 1 base remained unmatched. The CDR3 consists of 15 residues. The CDR3 is CASSLTSGGSYEQYF. As DNA, the CDR3 is TGTGCCAGCAGCTTAACTAGCGGGGGATCCTACGAGCAGTACTTC.

At least ten counts were recorded for this clonotype. The rearrangement links TRBV4-1 to TRBJ2-1; 7 bases fit TRBD2. V lost 0 bases, J lost 12 bases, and 2 bases stayed unmatched. This CDR3 has 12 residues. CDR1 is MGHRA and CDR2 is YSYEKL in the germline V gene. DNA of the CDR3: TGCGCCAGCAGCCAAGATCCGGGGGGGCAGTTCTTC. Protein sequence: CASSQDPGGQFF.

This clonotype was observed a handful of times. The chain couples TRBV6-5 to TRBJ2-7; perhaps TRBD1 as D (5 bases). Per the germline V gene, CDR1 is MNHEY and CDR2 is SVGAGI. The CDR3 sequence is 15 residues long. V lost 0 bases and J 0 bases, leaving 9 bases between the germline ends. The CDR3 reads CASSYSGHLSYEQYF. DNA for the CDR3: TGTGCCAGCAGTTACTCCGGACATCTCTCCTACGAGCAGTACTTC.

This clonotype has just a few counts. The chain has TRBV7-2 and TRBJ1-2; D call uncertain. The CDR3 length is 14 residues. V was trimmed by 2 bases and J by 4 bases, leaving 11 bases between them. Germline V gives CDR1 SGHTA, CDR2 FQGNSA. CDR3 loop: CASSLRQQRYGYTF. The CDR3 coding sequence is TGTGCCAGCAGCTTACGACAACAACGCTATGGCTACACCTTC.

The chain is built from TRBV5-1 and TRBJ2-1; tentatively, D is TRBD2 (6 bases). Trimming removed 4 bases at V and 6 bases at J, with 20 bases between. The CDR3 covers 16 residues. The germline gives CDR1 SGHRS, CDR2 YFSETQ. The CDR3 region is CASSHRSGVLANEQFF. As DNA, the CDR3 is TGCGCCAGCAGCCACCGGTCGGGGGTTTTAGCCAATGAGCAGTTCTTC.

This rearrangement joins TRBV18 to TRBJ2-5; D unclear. The V end was cut by 3 bases, the J end by 5 bases, with 13 bases between. CDR1 and CDR2 (germline): KGHSH, LQKENI. The CDR3 length is 14 residues. Written as DNA, the CDR3 is TGTGCCAGCTCACCCCGTAGGAACTATGAGACCCAGTACTTC. Translated, it gives CASSPRRNYETQYF.

The table lists this clonotype with a few counts. The chain employs TRBV18 and TRBJ1-2; no clear D. The CDR3 has 12 amino acids. Trimming took 2 bases from V and 5 from J, leaving 6 bases between them. Germline assignment: CDR1 KGHSH and CDR2 LQKENI. Here the CDR3 reads CASSPGRYGYTF. In DNA form, the CDR3 reads TGTGCCAGCTCACCAGGGAGATATGGCTACACCTTC. The full variable domain, rest sourced from reference TRBV18 and TRBJ1-2, is NAGVMQNPRHLVRRRGQEARLRCSPMKGHSHVYWYRQLPEEGLKFMVYLQKENIIDESGMPKERFSAEFPKEGPSILRIQQVVRGDSAAYFCASSPGRYGYTFGSGTRLTVV.

This clonotype was picked up a small number of times. V is TRBV9 and J is TRBJ1-6; unclear D gene. The germline V and J ends were trimmed by 4 bases and 7 bases, with 15 bases remaining between them. This CDR3 contains 15 residues. The V gene's germline CDR1 is SGDLS and CDR2 YYNGEE. Written as DNA, the CDR3 is TGTGCCAGCAGCCCAGAGGGAGGACGGAATTCACCCCTCCACTTT. This sequence encodes CASSPEGGRNSPLHF.

This clonotype was detected a few times. The rearrangement uses TRBV7-2 and TRBJ1-5, with unresolved D. CDR1 is SGHTA and CDR2 is FQGNSA in the germline V gene. Trimming took 1 base from V and 6 from J, leaving 13 bases between them. The CDR3 has 15 residues. CDR3 nucleotide sequence: TGTGCCAGCAGCTTAGATGGACGGGGAACTCAGCCCCAGCATTTT. This sequence encodes CASSLDGRGTQPQHF.

This clonotype was recorded a few times. The CDR3 sequence is CSARNPRQGPNSPLHF. DNA for the CDR3: TGCAGTGCTAGGAACCCACGACAGGGCCCTAATTCACCCCTCCACTTT. This chain joins TRBV20-1 and TRBJ1-6; TRBD1 agrees at 7 bases. The V gene's germline CDR1 is DFQATT and CDR2 SNEGSKA (reference sequence). CDR3 length equals 16 residues. V trimming: 3 bases; J trimming: 6 bases; junction bases outside the gene matches: 11.

This clonotype was counted between two and nine times. V and J are TRBV10-3 and TRBJ2-7; maybe TRBD1 (6 bases). The CDR3 is made up of 14 amino acids. Germline V gene lookup returns CDR1 ENHRY and CDR2 SYGVKD. The germline V and J ends were trimmed by 10 bases and 7 bases, with 23 bases remaining between them. Here the CDR3 DNA reads TGTGCCACCACACCCAATACAGGGCTGGGGGAGCAGTACTTC. This translates into CATTPNTGLGEQYF.